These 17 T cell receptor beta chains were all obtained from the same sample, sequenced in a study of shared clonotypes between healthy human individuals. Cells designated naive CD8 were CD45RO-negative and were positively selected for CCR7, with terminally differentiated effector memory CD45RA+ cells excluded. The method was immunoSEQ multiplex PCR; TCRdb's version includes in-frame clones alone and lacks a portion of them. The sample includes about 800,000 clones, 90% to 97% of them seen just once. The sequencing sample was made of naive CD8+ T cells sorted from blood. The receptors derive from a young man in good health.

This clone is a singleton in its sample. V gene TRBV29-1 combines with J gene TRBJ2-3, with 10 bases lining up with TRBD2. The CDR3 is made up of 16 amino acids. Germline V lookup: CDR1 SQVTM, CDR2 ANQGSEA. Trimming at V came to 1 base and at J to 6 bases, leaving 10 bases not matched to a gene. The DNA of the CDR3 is TGCAGCGTTGAAGGAGGACTAGCGGTGGGTGTGGATACGCAGTATTTT. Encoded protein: CSVEGGLAVGVDTQYF.

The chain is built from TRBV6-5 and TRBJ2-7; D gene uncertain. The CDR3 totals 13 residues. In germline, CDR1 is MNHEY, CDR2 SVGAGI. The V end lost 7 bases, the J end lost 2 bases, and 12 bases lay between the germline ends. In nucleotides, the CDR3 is TGTGCCAGCACCGGAGTGACCCCCTACGAGCAGTACTTC. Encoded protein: CASTGVTPYEQYF.

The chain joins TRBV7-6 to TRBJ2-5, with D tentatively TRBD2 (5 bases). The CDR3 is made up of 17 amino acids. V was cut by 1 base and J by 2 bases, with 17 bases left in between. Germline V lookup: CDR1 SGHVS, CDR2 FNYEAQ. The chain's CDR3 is CASSLEAGKRAQETQYF. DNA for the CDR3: TGTGCCAGCAGCTTAGAGGCCGGAAAGAGGGCTCAAGAGACCCAGTACTTC.

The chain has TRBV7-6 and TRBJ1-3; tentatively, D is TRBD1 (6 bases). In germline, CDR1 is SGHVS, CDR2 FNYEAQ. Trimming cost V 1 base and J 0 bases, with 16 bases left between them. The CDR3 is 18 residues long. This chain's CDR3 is CASSLEARGQTSGNTIYF. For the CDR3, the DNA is TGTGCCAGCAGCTTAGAGGCCCGAGGACAGACCTCTGGAAACACCATATATTTT.

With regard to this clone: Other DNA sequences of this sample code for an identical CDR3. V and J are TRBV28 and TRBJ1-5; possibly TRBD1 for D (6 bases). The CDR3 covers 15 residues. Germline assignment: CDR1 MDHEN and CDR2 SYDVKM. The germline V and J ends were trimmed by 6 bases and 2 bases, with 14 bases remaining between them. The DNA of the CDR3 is TGTGCCAGCAGGCCAACAGGGTCGGGCAATCAGCCCCAGCATTTT. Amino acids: CASRPTGSGNQPQHF.

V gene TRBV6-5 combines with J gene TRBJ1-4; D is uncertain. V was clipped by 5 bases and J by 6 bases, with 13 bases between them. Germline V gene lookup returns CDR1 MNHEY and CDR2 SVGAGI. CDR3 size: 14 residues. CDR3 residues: CASSGGGPDEKLFF. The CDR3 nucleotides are TGTGCCAGCAGTGGTGGAGGACCGGATGAAAAACTGTTTTTT.

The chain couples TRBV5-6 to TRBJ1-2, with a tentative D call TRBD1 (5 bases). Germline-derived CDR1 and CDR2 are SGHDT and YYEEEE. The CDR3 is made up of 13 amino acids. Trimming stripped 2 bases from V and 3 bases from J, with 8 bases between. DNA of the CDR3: TGTGCCAGCAGCTTAATACAGGACTATGGCTACACCTTC. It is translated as CASSLIQDYGYTF.

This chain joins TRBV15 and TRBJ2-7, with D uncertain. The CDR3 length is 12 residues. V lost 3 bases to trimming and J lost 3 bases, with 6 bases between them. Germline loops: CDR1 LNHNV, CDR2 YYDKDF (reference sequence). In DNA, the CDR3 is TGTGCCACCAGCAGTACCCACTACGAGCAGTACTTC. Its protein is CATSSTHYEQYF.

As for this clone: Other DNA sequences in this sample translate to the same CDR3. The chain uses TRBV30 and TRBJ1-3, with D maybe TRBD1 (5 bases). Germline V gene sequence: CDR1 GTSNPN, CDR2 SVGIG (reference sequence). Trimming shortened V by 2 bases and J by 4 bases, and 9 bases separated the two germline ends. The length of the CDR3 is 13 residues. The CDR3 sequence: CAWSTGSGNTIYF. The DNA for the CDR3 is TGTGCCTGGAGTACAGGTTCCGGAAACACCATATATTTT.

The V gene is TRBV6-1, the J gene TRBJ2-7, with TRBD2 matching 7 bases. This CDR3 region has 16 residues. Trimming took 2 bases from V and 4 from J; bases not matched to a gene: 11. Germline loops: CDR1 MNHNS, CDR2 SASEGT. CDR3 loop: CASSERLSGGGYEQYF. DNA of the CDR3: TGTGCCAGCAGTGAACGTCTGAGTGGGGGGGGGTACGAGCAGTACTTC.

The CDR3 sequence is CAISDRLAGGPDNEQFF. The CDR3 bases are TGTGCCATCAGCGACCGACTAGCGGGAGGGCCCGACAATGAGCAGTTCTTC. The chain uses TRBV10-3 and TRBJ2-1; the match to TRBD2 covers 14 bases. The CDR3 contains 17 residues. V lost 6 bases, J lost 5 bases, and 9 bases stayed unmatched. CDR1 is ENHRY and CDR2 is SYGVKD in the germline V gene.

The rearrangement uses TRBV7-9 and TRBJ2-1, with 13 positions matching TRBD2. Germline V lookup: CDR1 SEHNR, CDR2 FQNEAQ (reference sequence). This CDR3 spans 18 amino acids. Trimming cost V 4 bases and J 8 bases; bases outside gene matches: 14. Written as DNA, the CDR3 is TGTGCCAGCAGCTCTACACTAGCGGGAGGGCCTTTTGTTGATGAGCAGTTCTTC. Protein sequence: CASSSTLAGGPFVDEQFF.

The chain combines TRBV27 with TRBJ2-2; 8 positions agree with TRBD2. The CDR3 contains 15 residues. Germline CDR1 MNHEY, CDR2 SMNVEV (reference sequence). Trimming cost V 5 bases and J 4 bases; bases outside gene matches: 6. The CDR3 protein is CASSNSGSPTGELFF. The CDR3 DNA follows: TGTGCCAGCAGTAACAGCGGGAGCCCCACCGGGGAGCTGTTTTTT.

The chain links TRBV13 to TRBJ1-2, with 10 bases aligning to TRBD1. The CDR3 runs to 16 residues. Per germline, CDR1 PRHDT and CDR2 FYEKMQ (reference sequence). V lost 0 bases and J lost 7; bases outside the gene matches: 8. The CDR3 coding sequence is TGTGCCAGCAGCTTAGGTAGGGGACAGGGGTTAGGTGGCTACACCTTC. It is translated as CASSLGRGQGLGGYTF. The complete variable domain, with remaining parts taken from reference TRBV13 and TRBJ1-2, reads AAGVIQSPRHLIKEKRETATLKCYPIPRHDTVYWYQQGPGQDPQFLISFYEKMQSDKGSIPDRFSAQQFSDYHSELNMSSLELGDSALYFCASSLGRGQGLGGYTFGSGTRLTVV.

This CDR3 reads CASSSSSGSKYNEQFF. CDR3 in DNA: TGCGCCAGCAGTAGCTCTAGCGGGAGTAAATACAATGAGCAGTTCTTC. The chain combines TRBV10-2 with TRBJ2-1; TRBD2 agrees at 10 bases. With 5 bases clipped from V and 4 bases from J, the junction kept 8 bases outside the gene matches. Per germline, CDR1 WSHSY and CDR2 SAAADI. The CDR3 sequence is 16 residues long.

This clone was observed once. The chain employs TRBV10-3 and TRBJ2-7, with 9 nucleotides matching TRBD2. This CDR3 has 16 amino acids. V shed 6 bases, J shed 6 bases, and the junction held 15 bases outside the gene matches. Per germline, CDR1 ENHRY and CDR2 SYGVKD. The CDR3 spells CAIRETLGTSFSEQYF. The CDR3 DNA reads TGTGCCATCAGGGAAACGCTAGGGACTAGCTTTAGCGAGCAGTACTTC.

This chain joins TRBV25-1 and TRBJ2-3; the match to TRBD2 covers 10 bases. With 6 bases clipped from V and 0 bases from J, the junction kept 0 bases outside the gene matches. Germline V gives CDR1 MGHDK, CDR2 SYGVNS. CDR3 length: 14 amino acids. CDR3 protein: CASRTSGSTDTQYF. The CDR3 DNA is TGTGCCAGCAGGACTAGCGGGAGCACAGATACGCAGTATTTT.